This T cell receptor beta chain was found in a study of human T cells and chemical hapten exposure. Study summary: Reading of the patch tests, which applied 0.01% DPC to the upper back, occurred at 6 days.

A few counts support this clonotype. TCRdb re-called the RACE reads through MiXCR, storing one row per CDR3 protein. The sample shows around 120,000 distinct CDR3 sequences, roughly 13% of them seen only once. Trimming removed 5 bases from V and 4 bases from J, with 14 bases in between. Per the germline V gene, CDR1 is MNHEY and CDR2 is SMNVEV (reference sequence). The CDR3 contains 14 residues. Noted time point: patch test 1, 2 weeks after DPC sensitization. The sample's treatment: therapeutic diphenylcyclopropenone sensitization with weekly scalp DPC. Donors were 18 to 70-year-old alopecia patients suitable for DPC.

The sample consisted of whole blood, taken in connection with sensitization to the hapten diphenylcyclopropenone (DPC). This chain uses TRBV27 with TRBJ2-5; D is undetermined. The TCR originated in a man younger than 35 with alopecia areata. Some clones in this sample may be carry-over from other donors' samples. CDR3 sequence (DNA): TGTGCCAGCAGTAGACGAAACCGGCCAGAGACCCAGTACTTC. Protein product: CASSRRNRPETQYF.